The text below deals with one T cell receptor (beta chain). This entry comes from a study of blood T cell repertoires in COVID-19. Study as a whole: The cDNA or gDNA used as material had been derived from T cells, B-cell-depleted T cells, or PBMCs.

Profiling relied on immunoSEQ multiplex PCR, and the TCRdb table lists in-frame clones only, not all of them. Here the sample spans 320,000 or so clones, 85% being singletons. Participants were placed into cohorts based on the clinical history they reported. Losses at the gene ends were 4 bases for V and 0 bases for J; bases not matched to a gene: 3. The length of the CDR3 is 15 residues. Germline V lookup: CDR1 SGHRS, CDR2 YFSETQ. Sequencing was carried out using PBMCs or T cells enriched from blood (not recorded which). The V gene is TRBV5-1, the J gene TRBJ1-5, with 8 bases fitting TRBD1. This TCR came from a woman younger than 45 who had been exposed to COVID-19. Here the CDR3 DNA reads TGCGCCAGCAGCCGGACAGGGAATAGCAATCAGCCCCAGCATTTT. Protein sequence: CASSRTGNSNQPQHF.